These 5 T cell receptor beta chains share one sample of origin, sequenced in a study of T cells in Graves' hyperthyroidism and ophthalmopathy (dated by TCRdb to about 2019). Library preparation used multiplex PCR. The listed sequencing device is Illumina HiSeq 2000. The TCR beta CDR3 regions were amplified from the RNA transcripts. The first round of RT-PCR for the TCR CDR3 was performed with the HTBI primer set and the Qiagen OneStep RT-PCR kit. TCRdb applied fastp at Q25 and MiXCR to the public reads, then kept only in-frame beta chains. Entries are consolidated by CDR3 protein sequence, retaining the most common genes and DNA. Recorded for this sample are more than 600,000 distinct CDR3 sequences; 15% to 20% of them occurred a single time. In total, the top ten clones hold under 9.5% of the sample. Input material: blood. The receptors come from a man between 18 and 35 years old with Graves' hyperthyroidism.

This clonotype was seen a handful of times. This sequence joins TRBV7-2 and TRBJ2-7; D is ambiguous. This CDR3 has 13 residues. The V end lost 1 base, the J end lost 3 bases, and 7 bases lay between the germline ends. Germline CDR1 reads SGHTA; CDR2 reads FQGNSA. CDR3 coding DNA: TGTGCCAGCAGCTTAGTAACCTACTACGAGCAGTACTTC. This codes for CASSLVTYYEQYF.

The sample holds many counts of this clonotype. The chain employs TRBV6-2 or TRBV6-3 and TRBJ2-7; 8 bases line up with TRBD1. CDR3 size: 14 residues. CDR1 and CDR2 from the germline V gene are MNHEY and SVGEGT. J gave up 3 bases and V 6 bases, and 7 bases lay outside the gene matches. CDR3 sequence (DNA): TGTGCCAGCAGCCACGGACAGGGAGGCTACGAGCAGTACTTC. Translating it yields CASSHGQGGYEQYF.

This clonotype was seen at least ten times. This sequence joins TRBV7-8 and TRBJ2-1; 7 bases line up with TRBD1. CDR3 size: 17 residues. CDR1 is SGHVS, CDR2 FQNEAQ, per germline. V lost 5 bases and J lost 0; bases outside the gene matches: 10. Here the CDR3 DNA reads TGTGCCAGCAGCGAACGGGGACAGCCTCCCTCCTACAATGAGCAGTTCTTC. This gives the protein CASSERGQPPSYNEQFF.

J is TRBJ1-5 and V is TRBV28, with TRBD1 matching over 9 bases. This CDR3 has 18 residues. The V and J ends lost 1 base and 4 bases, in that order; junction bases with no gene match: 11. Germline lookup yields CDR1 MDHEN and CDR2 SYDVKM. CDR3 protein: CASSLSPSKGQGNQPQHF. Written as DNA, the CDR3 is TGTGCCAGCAGTTTATCCCCCTCAAAGGGACAGGGTAATCAGCCCCAGCATTTT.

This clonotype was detected many times. The V and J genes are TRBV9 and TRBJ2-3, with D perhaps given as TRBD1 or TRBD2 (5 bases each). V was clipped by 4 bases and J by 5 bases, with 14 bases between them. The CDR3 contains 14 residues. CDR1 and CDR2 from the germline V gene are SGDLS and YYNGEE. CDR3 amino acids: CASSPGSGGDTQYF. DNA of the CDR3: TGTGCCAGCAGCCCAGGGAGTGGAGGAGATACGCAGTATTTT.